Given below is one T cell receptor beta chain in context. The antigen is unknown. V was pared by 4 bases and J by 4 bases, with 9 bases of the junction left unmatched. CDR3 length equals 15 residues. In germline, CDR1 is SGDLS, CDR2 YYNGEE. Time point described: week 23, last vaccination. In every dose of vaccine, 300 ug of mutant IDH1 20-mer peptide was given alongside topical imiquimod. The data were obtained in a study of a mutant IDH1 vaccine in newly diagnosed glioma. Study context: There were eight vaccinations for patients, given in weeks 1, 3, 5, 7, 11, 15, 19 and 23. Previous treatment comprised radiotherapy, temozolomide, or both, mostly both. Patients received vaccination from 4-6 weeks after radiotherapy alone, or with temozolomide cycles.

The table came from immunoSEQ multiplex PCR; TCRdb's copy has only in-frame clones and leaves some out. The sample has about 44,000 clones, under 95% seen once; the top ten hold 3% to 4.5%. Regarding the study as a whole: Among all patients, vaccine-induced immune responses occurred in roughly 93%.

The starting material was PBMCs, obtained from a glioma patient whose treatment included an IDH1 peptide vaccine. The chain links TRBV9 to TRBJ2-7; 9 bases match TRBD1. The sequence was collected from a man aged 45 to 65 with glioma. The CDR3 DNA reads TGTGCCAGCAGCCCGGGACAGGGACCGGGGTACGAGCAGTACTTC. Translating it yields CASSPGQGPGYEQYF.